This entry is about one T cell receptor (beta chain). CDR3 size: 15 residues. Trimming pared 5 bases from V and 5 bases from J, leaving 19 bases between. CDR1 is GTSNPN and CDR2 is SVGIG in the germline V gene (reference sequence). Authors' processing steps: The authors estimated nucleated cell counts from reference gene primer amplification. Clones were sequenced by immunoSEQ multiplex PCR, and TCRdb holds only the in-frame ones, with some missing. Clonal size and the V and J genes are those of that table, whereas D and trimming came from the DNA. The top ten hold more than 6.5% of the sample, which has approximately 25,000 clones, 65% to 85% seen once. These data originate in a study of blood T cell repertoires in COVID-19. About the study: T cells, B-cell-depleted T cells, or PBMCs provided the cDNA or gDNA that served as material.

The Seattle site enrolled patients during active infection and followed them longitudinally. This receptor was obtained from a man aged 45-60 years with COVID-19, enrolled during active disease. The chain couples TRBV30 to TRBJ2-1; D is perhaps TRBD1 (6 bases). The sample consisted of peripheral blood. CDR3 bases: TGTGCCTGGGGGGAAACCCGGGACATACACAATGAGCAGTTCTTC. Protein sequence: CAWGETRDIHNEQFF.